The clone carrying this TCR beta chain has ten or more counts. The record originates from a study of T-cell reconstitution after alpha-beta-depleted transplantation in children. The CDR3 is 15 amino acids. Germline values: CDR1 DFQATT, CDR2 SNEGSKA (reference sequence). V lost 5 bases, J lost 2 bases, and 18 bases lay in between. The TCRbeta library incorporated unique molecular identifiers. TCRdb fed the PCR reads into MiXCR, producing one record per CDR3 protein. Here the sample spans 230,000 or so distinct CDR3 sequences, 12% being singletons. The source was PBMCs from the stem cell graft donor, collected from the stem cell graft. This chain uses TRBV20-1 with TRBJ1-1; D is unclear. The source of this sequence is a human donor who donated a stem cell graft to a child with acute lymphoblastic leukemia. CDR3 DNA sequence: TGCAGTGCTTTAGCTCAGAGGATAATTAACACTGAAGCTTTCTTT. It specifies CSALAQRIINTEAFF.